Below, 13 T cell receptor beta chains from the same sample are listed, as sequenced in a study of radiotherapy plus CTLA-4 blockade in lung cancer. The repertoire was sequenced with immunoSEQ multiplex PCR; TCRdb's copy has only in-frame clones and lacks some. The sample yields some 87,000 clones, under 85% seen once. Sequencing used peripheral blood, obtained from a patient treated with radiotherapy plus ipilimumab. Receptor source: a human donor with non-small cell lung cancer that progressed on radiotherapy plus ipilimumab.

The V call is TRBV11-2, the J call TRBJ1-4; D possibly corresponds to TRBD1 (5 bases). Germline V gene sequence: CDR1 SGHAT, CDR2 FQNNGV. The CDR3 length is 15 residues. V was clipped by 5 bases and J by 8 bases, with 18 bases between them. CDR3 sequence (DNA): TGTGCCAGCAGCGCACAGCGGGGCCCGGGGGAAAAACTGTTTTTT. Its protein product is CASSAQRGPGEKLFF.

The genes are TRBV4-2 and TRBJ2-3; D call uncertain. CDR1 and CDR2 (germline): LGHNA, YNFKEQ. This CDR3 comprises 15 residues. Trimming left V 4 bases short and J 4 bases short, with 15 bases between. CDR3 protein: CASSLWAAGADTQYF. For the CDR3, the DNA is TGTGCCAGCAGCCTATGGGCGGCCGGCGCAGATACGCAGTATTTT.

The chain is built from TRBV6-9 and TRBJ1-1; D unclear. Per the germline V gene, CDR1 is MNHGY and CDR2 is SVAAGI. This CDR3 spans 12 amino acids. V was clipped by 7 bases and J by 5 bases, with 11 bases between them. The CDR3 DNA reads as TGTGCCAGCACTCACCGGGTTACTGAAGCTTTCTTT. Translated, it gives CASTHRVTEAFF.

V usage is TRBV29-1 and J usage is TRBJ2-1; D not certain. This CDR3 comprises 10 residues. With 4 bases removed from V and 6 bases from J, the gap between germline ends came to 4 bases. In germline, CDR1 is SQVTM, CDR2 ANQGSEA. CDR3 protein: CSVVSNEQFF. DNA for the CDR3: TGCAGCGTTGTTTCCAATGAGCAGTTCTTC.

Concerning this clone itself: At one end the junction does not follow the germline gene, possibly because of a read error. The gene calls are TRBV11-2 and TRBJ1-3; D may be TRBD1 (6 bases). The CDR3 runs to 17 residues. CDR1 and CDR2 (germline): SGHAT, FQNNGV. The CDR3 sequence: CAGRKTFGGAPGNTIYF. The CDR3 coding sequence is TGTGCCGGCAGGAAGACGTTTGGGGGGGCGCCTGGAAACACCATATATTTT. Full variable domain (missing parts from reference TRBV11-2 and TRBJ1-3): EAGVAQSPRYKIIEKRQSVAFWCNPISGHATLYWYQQILGQGPKLLIQFQNNGVVDDSQLPKDRFSAERLKGVDSTLKIQPAKLEDSAVYLCAGRKTFGGAPGNTIYFGEGSWLTVV.

The rearrangement links TRBV11-2 to TRBJ1-1; the match to TRBD1 covers 7 bases. This CDR3 has 16 amino acids. V lost 3 bases to trimming and J lost 0 bases; unmatched junction nucleotides: 7. Germline V gene lookup returns CDR1 SGHAT and CDR2 FQNNGV. Here the CDR3 DNA reads TGTGCCAGCAGCTTGGGCCAGACAGGGATGAACACTGAAGCTTTCTTT. Translating it yields CASSLGQTGMNTEAFF.

The V and J genes are TRBV11-1 and TRBJ2-1; D possibly uses TRBD1 or TRBD2 (6 bases each). The V end lost 2 bases, the J end lost 5 bases, and 13 bases lay between the germline ends. CDR1 SGHAT and CDR2 FQDESV come from the germline V gene (reference sequence). This CDR3 region has 15 residues. The CDR3 here is CASSLPGGPNNEQFF. CDR3 sequence (DNA): TGTGCCAGCAGCTTACCCGGGGGCCCGAACAATGAGCAGTTCTTC.

The rearrangement links TRBV19 to TRBJ1-4; no clear D gene. There are 12 residues in the CDR3. V lost 7 bases and J 2 bases, leaving 5 bases between the germline ends. The germline V gene encodes CDR1 LNHDA and CDR2 SQIVND (reference sequence). The CDR3 loop reads CASIGTNEKLFF. The CDR3 nucleotides read TGTGCCAGTATCGGTACTAATGAAAAACTGTTTTTT.

V is TRBV11-3 and J is TRBJ2-5, with 9 bases aligning to TRBD2. V shed 2 bases, J shed 5 bases, and the junction held 9 bases outside the gene matches. The germline V gene encodes CDR1 SGHNT and CDR2 YENEEA. CDR3 length: 16 residues. CDR3 DNA: TGTGCCAGCAGCTTATCTCTGGGACTAGCTTTGGAGACCCAGTACTTC. Its translation: CASSLSLGLALETQYF.

The genes are TRBV11-1 and TRBJ2-2; D unclear. The V and J ends lost 7 bases and 8 bases respectively, with 14 bases between them. This CDR3 spans 13 amino acids. Per the germline V gene, CDR1 is SGHAT and CDR2 is FQDESV (reference sequence). As DNA, the CDR3 is TGTGCCAGCACCCCGACCGATATGGGGGAGCTGTTTTTT. Translation gives CASTPTDMGELFF. The entire variable domain, with the rest obtained from reference TRBV11-1 and TRBJ2-2, is as follows: EAEVAQSPRYKITEKSQAVAFWCDPISGHATLYWYRQILGQGPELLVQFQDESVVDDSQLPKDRFSAERLKGVDSTLKIQPAELGDSAMYLCASTPTDMGELFFGEGSRLTVL.

The chain links TRBV29-1 to TRBJ2-7; perhaps TRBD2 as D (6 bases). Per the germline V gene, CDR1 is SQVTM and CDR2 is ANQGSEA. This CDR3 spans 12 amino acids. V was clipped by 5 bases and J by 3 bases, with 11 bases between them. In DNA form, the CDR3 reads TGCAGCGTTCGGGAGACTAGCTACGAGCAGTACTTC. This translates into CSVRETSYEQYF.

The J gene is TRBJ1-2, the V gene TRBV11-3, with TRBD1 matching over 11 bases. V shed 1 base and J 4 bases; nucleotides not matched to a gene: 14. The CDR3 contains 19 residues. The germline V gene encodes CDR1 SGHNT and CDR2 YENEEA. The DNA of the CDR3 is TGTGCCAGCAGCTTAGGGGCCACCGGGACAGGGGGGTCAATCTATGGCTACACCTTC. This codes for CASSLGATGTGGSIYGYTF.

The rearrangement uses TRBV30 and TRBJ2-3; no firm D call. Trimming stripped 0 bases from V and 2 bases from J, with 9 bases between. Per germline, CDR1 GTSNPN and CDR2 SVGIG (reference sequence). The CDR3 is 14 residues long. The CDR3 region is CAWSVLRVTDTQYF. The CDR3 coding sequence is TGTGCCTGGAGTGTACTTCGGGTCACAGATACGCAGTATTTT.